Following are 32 T cell receptor beta chains from one sample sequenced in a study of shared clonotypes between healthy human individuals. Sequencing used immunoSEQ multiplex PCR; TCRdb keeps in-frame clones, though not all of them. The data hold 550,000 to 700,000 clones, with less than 80% observed a single time. The material sequenced was memory CD4+ T cells sorted from blood. Subset reported: CD45RA-negative fraction. The receptors were sampled from a woman aged 25 to 39 in good health.

The chain's CDR3 is CASRPDNEVNEQFF. The CDR3 DNA sequence: TGCGCCAGCAGGCCGGACAACGAAGTAAATGAGCAGTTCTTC. The chain combines TRBV5-1 with TRBJ2-1; possibly TRBD1 for D (5 bases). The CDR3 is made up of 14 amino acids. CDR1 is SGHRS and CDR2 is YFSETQ in the germline V gene. V was pared by 5 bases and J by 7 bases, with 16 bases between. Together with reference TRBV5-1 and TRBJ2-1, the CDR3 gives the full variable domain: KAGVTQTPRYLIKTRGQQVTLSCSPISGHRSVSWYQQTPGQGLQFLFEYFSETQRNKGNFPGRFSGRQFSNSRSEMNVSTLELGDSALYLCASRPDNEVNEQFFGPGTRLTVL.

The V call is TRBV19, the J call TRBJ2-3; TRBD2 matches 7 bases. This CDR3 has 14 residues. V shed 7 bases and J 4 bases; nucleotides not matched to a gene: 8. The germline CDR1 and CDR2 sequences are LNHDA and SQIVND (reference sequence). The CDR3 bases are TGTGCCAGTAAGTTGGGCGGGAGCTCAGATACGCAGTATTTT. Its translation is CASKLGGSSDTQYF.

V usage is TRBV28 and J usage is TRBJ1-1, with 8 bases aligning to TRBD1. CDR3 size: 15 residues. After removal of 2 bases from V and 5 bases from J, the junction contained 7 bases not matched to a gene. In germline, CDR1 is MDHEN, CDR2 SYDVKM. CDR3 residues: CASSLGRTGRTEAFF. In nucleotides, the CDR3 is TGTGCCAGCAGTTTAGGCCGGACAGGGAGAACTGAAGCTTTCTTT.

This rearrangement joins TRBV4-2 to TRBJ2-3, with a weak D call TRBD2 (6 bases). This CDR3 is built from 16 residues. CDR1 and CDR2 from the germline V gene are LGHNA and YNFKEQ. V shed 3 bases and J shed 3 bases, with 16 bases lying between them. This CDR3 reads CASSQPTLAGTDTQYF. Written as DNA, the CDR3 is TGTGCCAGCAGCCAGCCGACCTTGGCGGGAACAGATACGCAGTATTTT.

V gene TRBV30 combines with J gene TRBJ1-1; unclear D gene. V dropped 5 bases and J dropped 11 bases, with 12 bases sitting between them. Per the germline V gene, CDR1 is GTSNPN and CDR2 is SVGIG (reference sequence). The CDR3 contains 10 residues. The CDR3 reads CAWGPPNAFF. The CDR3 region has the DNA TGTGCCTGGGGACCCCCGAACGCTTTCTTT.

This chain links TRBV9 with TRBJ2-6, with D hard to call. From germline, CDR1 is SGDLS and CDR2 YYNGEE. This CDR3 is built from 13 residues. V dropped 3 bases and J dropped 2 bases, with 3 bases sitting between them. CDR3 residues: CASSGPGANVLTF. DNA of the CDR3: TGTGCCAGCAGCGGACCTGGGGCCAACGTCCTGACTTTC.

This sequence joins TRBV7-9 and TRBJ1-1, with 8 positions matching TRBD1. The CDR3 has 14 residues. J lost 4 bases, V lost 4 bases, and 5 bases had no gene match. The germline gives CDR1 SEHNR, CDR2 FQNEAQ (reference sequence). The CDR3, as DNA: TGTGCCAGCAGCTATGGACAGGGAGGCACTGAAGCTTTCTTT. Amino acids: CASSYGQGGTEAFF.

The CDR3 bases are TGTGCCAGCAGCTTTCAAGGGGGGCAGCCCCAGCATTTT. Protein product: CASSFQGGQPQHF. V usage is TRBV11-2 and J usage is TRBJ1-5; D might be TRBD1 (6 bases). The CDR3 runs 13 residues. CDR1 is SGHAT and CDR2 is FQNNGV in the germline V gene. The germline V and J ends were trimmed by 3 bases and 7 bases, with 10 bases remaining between them.

The chain is built from TRBV29-1 and TRBJ1-1; TRBD1 might be the D (6 bases). V gave up 4 bases and J gave up 4 bases, with 13 bases separating them. This CDR3 is 13 amino acids long. The germline V gene encodes CDR1 SQVTM and CDR2 ANQGSEA. The CDR3 coding sequence is TGCAGCGTTGCGTCACAGGGAATCACTGAAGCTTTCTTT. Encoded protein: CSVASQGITEAFF.

The sample holds a few counts of this clone. The chain employs TRBV29-1 and TRBJ1-1; TRBD1 aligns across 7 bases. Germline CDR1 is SQVTM and CDR2 is ANQGSEA. The CDR3 spans 12 residues. Trimming cost V 7 bases and J 0 bases; bases outside gene matches: 2. CDR3 in amino acids: CSADRMNTEAFF. The CDR3, as DNA: TGCAGCGCGGACAGGATGAACACTGAAGCTTTCTTT. Complete variable domain (other parts from reference TRBV29-1 and TRBJ1-1): SAVISQKPSRDICQRGTSLTIQCQVDSQVTMMFWYRQQPGQSLTLIATANQGSEATYESGFVIDKFPISRPNLTFSTLTVSNMSPEDSSIYLCSADRMNTEAFFGQGTRLTVV.

The chain recombines TRBV2 with TRBJ1-2; 10 bases align to TRBD1. V gave up 6 bases and J gave up 7 bases; unmatched junction bases: 5. The V gene's germline CDR1 is SNHLY and CDR2 FYNNEI. The CDR3 length is 13 residues. This chain's CDR3 is CASSGQGVSGYTF. CDR3 DNA: TGTGCCAGCAGCGGACAGGGGGTGAGTGGCTACACCTTC.

The gene calls are TRBV19 and TRBJ1-1; TRBD1 matches 9 bases. The length of the CDR3 is 14 residues. The junction had 5 bases not matched to a gene; V was cut back by 8 bases and J by 1 base. CDR1 is LNHDA and CDR2 is SQIVND in the germline V gene (reference sequence). In nucleotides, the CDR3 is TGTGCCAGTCAAGGACAGGGGACGAACACTGAAGCTTTCTTT. This sequence encodes CASQGQGTNTEAFF.

About this clone itself: The sample carries other DNA sequences with the same CDR3. The J gene is TRBJ1-1, the V gene TRBV4-1; D unclear. The germline V gene has CDR1 MGHRA and CDR2 YSYEKL. The CDR3 has 12 residues. Trimming stripped 3 bases from V and 4 bases from J, with 6 bases between. DNA of the CDR3: TGCGCCAGCAGCCAGGGAGCCACTGAAGCTTTCTTT. It yields the protein CASSQGATEAFF.

The chain recombines TRBV7-6 with TRBJ2-3; D is unresolved. Between the trimmed V and J ends, which lost 5 bases and 0 bases, there was a span of 6 bases. Germline CDR1 and CDR2: SGHVS and FNYEAQ. The CDR3 is 13 amino acids. CDR3: CASSLISTDTQYF. The DNA of the CDR3 is TGTGCCAGCAGCCTTATTAGCACAGATACGCAGTATTTT.

This clone was counted a single time. This chain joins TRBV6-5 and TRBJ2-1, with TRBD2 identical over 8 bases. This CDR3 region has 12 residues. Germline V CDR1 and CDR2: MNHEY, SVGAGI. Trimming cost V 8 bases and J 5 bases; bases outside gene matches: 2. The CDR3 DNA sequence: TGTGCCAGCGAGCGGGAGAACAATGAGCAGTTCTTC. Translating gives CASERENNEQFF.

This clone was counted only a few times. The chain uses TRBV5-1 and TRBJ2-7, with D perhaps being TRBD1 or TRBD2 (5 bases each). Germline CDR1 and CDR2: SGHRS and YFSETQ. This CDR3 is built from 14 residues. V lost 4 bases, J lost 7 bases, and 18 bases lay in between. CDR3 loop: CASSAGEGTGEQYF. CDR3 nucleotide sequence: TGCGCCAGCAGCGCTGGCGAGGGGACGGGTGAGCAGTACTTC. Using reference TRBV5-1 and TRBJ2-7 for the parts outside the CDR3, the full variable domain is KAGVTQTPRYLIKTRGQQVTLSCSPISGHRSVSWYQQTPGQGLQFLFEYFSETQRNKGNFPGRFSGRQFSNSRSEMNVSTLELGDSALYLCASSAGEGTGEQYFGPGTRLTVT.

The V gene is TRBV6-5, the J gene TRBJ2-3; the match to TRBD1 covers 9 bases. Germline assignment: CDR1 MNHEY and CDR2 SVGAGI. The CDR3 contains 13 residues. V lost 6 bases to trimming and J lost 4 bases; unmatched junction nucleotides: 2. This CDR3 reads CASRTGGADTQYF. DNA of the CDR3: TGTGCCAGCAGGACAGGGGGGGCAGATACGCAGTATTTT.

A few counts support this clone. The rearrangement joins TRBV4-1 to TRBJ1-2, with 10 bases matching TRBD1. Looked up from germline, CDR1 is MGHRA and CDR2 is YSYEKL. The CDR3 contains 15 residues. The ends lost 6 bases at V and 7 bases at J; junction bases unmatched: 11. The CDR3 region has the DNA TGCGCCAGCAGTTCCGGGACAGGGGCACTCCGTGGCTACACCTTC. Translated, it gives CASSSGTGALRGYTF.

V and J are TRBV7-2 and TRBJ2-2; TRBD2 matches at 9 bases. CDR1 is SGHTA, CDR2 FQGNSA, per germline. The CDR3 has 16 residues. The V segment lost 4 bases and the J segment 7 bases; nucleotides outside the gene matches: 10. The DNA for the CDR3 is TGTGCCAGCAGCTCCCAGAGCGGGAGGTTGAACGGGGAGCTGTTTTTT. Its protein is CASSSQSGRLNGELFF.

The chain joins TRBV6-1 to TRBJ2-3; no reliable D call. With 2 bases removed from V and 7 bases from J, the gap between germline ends came to 7 bases. The CDR3 length is 12 residues. Looked up from germline, CDR1 is MNHNS and CDR2 is SASEGT. CDR3 residues: CASSELTNTQYF. In DNA, the CDR3 is TGTGCCAGCAGTGAATTAACGAATACGCAGTATTTT.

The chain couples TRBV6-1 to TRBJ2-7; tentatively, D is TRBD2 (5 bases). CDR1 and CDR2 from the germline V gene are MNHNS and SASEGT. This CDR3 has 15 residues. V lost 2 bases to trimming and J lost 7 bases, with 18 bases between them. In DNA, the CDR3 is TGTGCCAGCAGTGAATCAGCGGCCCCCGGCCTGGAGCAGTACTTC. Its translation is CASSESAAPGLEQYF.

V is TRBV18 and J is TRBJ2-7, with D hard to call. Trimming removed 4 bases at V and 2 bases at J, with 6 bases between. The CDR3 has 12 residues. The germline V gene has CDR1 KGHSH and CDR2 LQKENI. Here the CDR3 DNA reads TGTGCCAGCTCACACGCGACCTACGAGCAGTACTTC. Its translation is CASSHATYEQYF. Full variable domain (remainder filled in from reference TRBV18 and TRBJ2-7): NAGVMQNPRHLVRRRGQEARLRCSPMKGHSHVYWYRQLPEEGLKFMVYLQKENIIDESGMPKERFSAEFPKEGPSILRIQQVVRGDSAAYFCASSHATYEQYFGPGTRLTVT.

The chain combines TRBV30 with TRBJ1-4; D not certain. V was shortened by 2 bases and J by 2 bases, with 9 bases between the two germline ends. Germline CDR1 and CDR2: GTSNPN and SVGIG (reference sequence). This CDR3 region has 14 residues. The CDR3 here is CAWSWASTNEKLFF. In DNA form, the CDR3 reads TGTGCCTGGAGTTGGGCGTCTACTAATGAAAAACTGTTTTTT.

This clone was counted a single time. The rearrangement uses TRBV1 and TRBJ2-2. TRBV1 is a recognized pseudogene. The CDR3 extends over 16 amino acids. CDR3 nucleotide sequence: TGCACCAGCAGCCATAGGGGGGAGTTGCACACCGGGGAGCTGTTTTTT. It yields the protein CTSSHRGELHTGELFF.

A few counts support this clone. The chain carries TRBV27 and TRBJ1-1, with D unclear. The CDR3 length is 15 residues. Germline loops: CDR1 MNHEY, CDR2 SMNVEV (reference sequence). Trimming took off 5 bases at V and 5 bases at J, with 18 bases between the two ends. The DNA of the CDR3 is TGTGCCAGCAGTCCCCGGGAGGGCGGTAATACTGAAGCTTTCTTT. This sequence encodes CASSPREGGNTEAFF.

The chain employs TRBV6-5 and TRBJ1-2; tentative D call: TRBD1 (5 bases). This CDR3 spans 15 amino acids. Per germline, CDR1 MNHEY and CDR2 SVGAGI. The V and J ends lost 7 bases and 0 bases respectively, with 15 bases between them. CDR3 in DNA: TGTGCCAGCACCACCGCAGGGAAACCTAACTATGGCTACACCTTC. Translating gives CASTTAGKPNYGYTF.

This CDR3 reads CASSLAGGHEQYF. DNA for the CDR3: TGTGCCAGCAGCTTGGCCGGGGGGCACGAGCAGTACTTC. The chain has TRBV5-4 and TRBJ2-7, with D possibly being TRBD2 (7 bases). V was clipped by 0 bases and J by 5 bases, with 9 bases between them. The CDR3 spans 13 residues. Germline V gene sequence: CDR1 SGHNT, CDR2 YYREEE (reference sequence).

This clone appeared a few times. The V call is TRBV27, the J call TRBJ1-2; D perhaps matches TRBD1 (5 bases). The CDR3 is 15 residues long. V gave up 5 bases and J gave up 8 bases, with 21 bases separating them. Germline CDR1 MNHEY, CDR2 SMNVEV (reference sequence). The CDR3 here is CASSPTPAGLRGYTF. The CDR3 region has the DNA TGTGCCAGCAGTCCTACCCCCGCAGGGCTGAGGGGCTACACCTTC.

The gene calls are TRBV6-1 and TRBJ2-2, with D possibly TRBD2 on 6 matching bases. This CDR3 comprises 15 residues. CDR1 is MNHNS, CDR2 SASEGT, per germline. The V end was cut by 4 bases, the J end by 6 bases, with 15 bases between. The CDR3 spells CASSALGRAPGELFF. CDR3 bases: TGTGCCAGCAGTGCCCTCGGGAGAGCACCCGGGGAGCTGTTTTTT.

This chain connects TRBV5-1 to TRBJ2-7, with D perhaps TRBD1 or TRBD2 (5 bases each). CDR3 size: 13 residues. The germline V and J ends were trimmed by 4 bases and 6 bases, with 14 bases remaining between them. Germline values: CDR1 SGHRS, CDR2 YFSETQ. CDR3 sequence (DNA): TGCGCCAGCAGCGGGACCCTAGGTCTCGAGCAGTACTTC. Its translation is CASSGTLGLEQYF.

The V gene is TRBV4-1, the J gene TRBJ2-7; 11 positions agree with TRBD2. Per the germline V gene, CDR1 is MGHRA and CDR2 is YSYEKL. This CDR3 has 17 amino acids. Losses at the gene ends were 4 bases for V and 7 bases for J; bases not matched to a gene: 15. This CDR3 reads CASSRINGLAGGQEQYF. In DNA form, the CDR3 reads TGCGCCAGCAGCCGCATCAATGGATTAGCGGGAGGGCAGGAGCAGTACTTC.

The V gene is TRBV7-2, the J gene TRBJ1-1, with 7 bases lining up with TRBD1. The CDR3 runs 15 residues. With 3 bases clipped from V and 5 bases from J, the junction kept 9 bases outside the gene matches. Germline CDR1 and CDR2: SGHTA and FQGNSA. CDR3 protein: CASSLAGTEGTEAFF. The CDR3 DNA sequence: TGTGCCAGCAGCTTGGCCGGGACAGAAGGTACTGAAGCTTTCTTT.